One and the same sample provided the 30 T cell receptor beta chains below, sequenced in a study of PD-L1 blockade in urothelial cancer. Sequencing was performed with immunoSEQ multiplex PCR; in TCRdb, only in-frame clones are kept and a portion is missing. The sample carries around 100,000 clones, roughly nine tenths recorded once. The starting material was PBMCs, obtained around atezolizumab (anti-PD-L1) treatment. The receptors originated from a woman aged 80 or over with urothelial cancer.

This chain links TRBV30 with TRBJ1-5, with TRBD1 as a possible D gene (5 bases). Trimming left V 1 base short and J 3 bases short, with 7 bases between. Germline V gives CDR1 GTSNPN, CDR2 SVGIG (reference sequence). There are 13 residues in the CDR3. In nucleotides, the CDR3 is TGTGCCTGGAGTGGGGGCAACAATCAGCCCCAGCATTTT. This translates into CAWSGGNNQPQHF.

The chain links TRBV11-2 to TRBJ2-5; 14 bases agree with TRBD2. Per the germline V gene, CDR1 is SGHAT and CDR2 is FQNNGV. The CDR3 runs 16 residues. Trimming removed 1 base from V and 5 bases from J; junction bases left unmatched: 3. The CDR3 loop is CASSLGTSGRKETQYF. CDR3 bases: TGTGCCAGCAGCTTAGGGACTAGCGGGAGGAAGGAGACCCAGTACTTC.

CDR3 DNA: TGTGCCAGCAGTCTCACAGGGGGTGGCTACACCTTC. Translated: CASSLTGGGYTF. The genes are TRBV28 and TRBJ1-2; 8 bases agree with TRBD1. With V trimmed by 5 bases and J by 7 bases, 3 bases remained unmatched. Germline CDR1 is MDHEN and CDR2 is SYDVKM. The CDR3 is 12 amino acids.

The chain couples TRBV15 to TRBJ1-2; D unresolved. Germline CDR1 reads LNHNV; CDR2 reads YYDKDF (reference sequence). Deletions cut 0 bases from V and 8 bases from J, with 13 bases between. CDR3 length: 14 amino acids. The CDR3 here is CATSRDQSSLGYTF. DNA for the CDR3: TGTGCCACCAGCAGAGATCAGTCCTCCCTGGGCTACACCTTC.

The CDR3 DNA is TGTGCCAGCAGCTTTAGAGGCAGTCTAGAACAGCCCCAGCATTTT. Its translation: CASSFRGSLEQPQHF. The chain couples TRBV7-8 to TRBJ1-5; no clear D gene. Germline loops: CDR1 SGHVS, CDR2 FQNEAQ. CDR3 length: 15 residues. Trimming took 3 bases from V and 7 from J, leaving 16 bases between them.

This chain links TRBV10-3 with TRBJ1-2, with D possibly matching TRBD1 (5 bases). CDR3 length equals 13 residues. CDR1 is ENHRY, CDR2 SYGVKD, per germline. With 6 bases removed from V and 3 bases from J, the gap between germline ends came to 11 bases. Written as DNA, the CDR3 is TGTGCCATCAGGGGGGGTTCGGACTATGGCTACACCTTC. Protein sequence: CAIRGGSDYGYTF.

The V call is TRBV10-3, the J call TRBJ1-2, with D uncertain. Trimming removed 4 bases at V and 7 bases at J, with 7 bases between. The length of the CDR3 is 11 residues. Germline loops: CDR1 ENHRY, CDR2 SYGVKD. The CDR3 reads CAISGGSGYTF. The CDR3 region has the DNA TGTGCCATCAGTGGAGGATCTGGCTACACCTTC.

The chain couples TRBV5-1 to TRBJ2-1, with a possible D match to TRBD2 (6 bases). The CDR3 is 17 amino acids. V gave up 4 bases and J gave up 5 bases, with 22 bases separating them. The germline V gene encodes CDR1 SGHRS and CDR2 YFSETQ. DNA of the CDR3: TGCGCCAGCAGCGTTCCCCTAACGGGAGTTAGCGACAATGAGCAGTTCTTC. Protein sequence: CASSVPLTGVSDNEQFF.

V is TRBV5-1 and J is TRBJ2-5, with 8 bases that match TRBD2. CDR3 length: 14 amino acids. Trimming at V came to 4 bases and at J to 4 bases, leaving 6 bases not matched to a gene. Germline CDR1 is SGHRS and CDR2 is YFSETQ. The CDR3 is CASSGRLAGETQYF. The CDR3 DNA is TGCGCCAGCAGCGGGAGGCTAGCGGGAGAGACCCAGTACTTC.

This clone has just a few counts. The V call is TRBV4-2, the J call TRBJ2-7; a possible D gene is TRBD1 (5 bases). The germline V and J ends were trimmed by 0 bases and 1 base, with 10 bases remaining between them. The CDR3 is made up of 15 amino acids. CDR1 and CDR2 from the germline V gene are LGHNA and YNFKEQ. The CDR3: CASSQDRTNSYEQYF. CDR3 DNA sequence: TGTGCCAGCAGCCAAGATAGGACAAATTCCTACGAGCAGTACTTC.

The V and J genes are TRBV28 and TRBJ2-1; no firm D call. Between the trimmed V and J ends, which lost 6 bases and 5 bases, there was a span of 8 bases. The CDR3 is 12 amino acids. Germline lookup yields CDR1 MDHEN and CDR2 SYDVKM. In nucleotides, the CDR3 is TGTGCCAGCAGGAGAAATAACAATGAGCAGTTCTTC. Its protein product is CASRRNNNEQFF.

The CDR3 loop is CASSASGSSWYEQYF. The CDR3, as DNA: TGCGCCAGCAGTGCTAGCGGGAGTAGTTGGTACGAGCAGTACTTC. The chain uses TRBV5-1 and TRBJ2-7; 10 bases agree with TRBD2. V was pared by 5 bases and J by 4 bases, with 9 bases of the junction left unmatched. This CDR3 region has 15 residues. CDR1 and CDR2 from the germline V gene are SGHRS and YFSETQ.

This chain joins TRBV9 and TRBJ1-2; TRBD1 agrees at 7 bases. V was clipped by 3 bases and J by 6 bases; unmatched bases: 8. The CDR3 contains 14 residues. Germline V gene sequence: CDR1 SGDLS, CDR2 YYNGEE. The CDR3: CASSADRQGDGYTF. The CDR3 coding sequence is TGTGCCAGCAGCGCCGATAGACAGGGAGATGGCTACACCTTC.

The chain couples TRBV27 to TRBJ2-3; 7 nucleotides align to TRBD1. The J segment lost 4 bases and the V segment lost 1 base, leaving 5 bases of the junction unmatched. CDR1 is MNHEY and CDR2 is SMNVEV in the germline V gene (reference sequence). This CDR3 is built from 15 residues. The CDR3 sequence is CASSLYIQGADTQYF. CDR3 DNA sequence: TGTGCCAGCAGTTTATATATTCAGGGGGCAGATACGCAGTATTTT.

The chain couples TRBV28 to TRBJ1-5; 12 bases align to TRBD1. V lost 5 bases, J lost 6 bases, and 8 bases stayed unmatched. CDR3 length: 16 residues. The V gene's germline CDR1 is MDHEN and CDR2 SYDVKM. This CDR3 is CASSTGTGGLGQPQHF. CDR3 DNA: TGTGCCAGCAGTACCGGGACAGGGGGCTTGGGTCAGCCCCAGCATTTT.

The chain is built from TRBV9 and TRBJ2-2; TRBD2 is a possible D gene (5 bases). The CDR3 runs to 16 residues. CDR1 and CDR2 from the germline V gene are SGDLS and YYNGEE. Between the trimmed V and J ends, which lost 3 bases and 12 bases, there was a span of 24 bases. For the CDR3, the DNA is TGTGCCAGCAGCGAGCTGAACCCTTCTAGCAAAGGGAAGCTGTTTTTT. It encodes CASSELNPSSKGKLFF.

Of note for this clone: The junction does not match germline at one end; this may be a read error. The V gene is TRBV19, the J gene TRBJ2-7, with 14 bases fitting TRBD2. Germline V lookup: CDR1 LNHDA, CDR2 SQIVND (reference sequence). The CDR3 length is 16 residues. DNA for the CDR3: TGTGCCAGTAGTCCCGGGACTAGCGGGAGCTCCCACGAGCAGTACTTC. Translation gives CASSPGTSGSSHEQYF.

The rearrangement links TRBV28 to TRBJ1-1; D might be TRBD1 (5 bases). The CDR3 sequence is 14 residues long. Germline loops: CDR1 MDHEN, CDR2 SYDVKM. Trimming pared 8 bases from V and 5 bases from J, leaving 18 bases between. The CDR3 DNA reads TGTGCCAGCGTACCAGGGACTTTAAATACTGAAGCTTTCTTT. Its protein is CASVPGTLNTEAFF.

This clone occurred once. J is TRBJ2-7 and V is TRBV2, with D hard to call. V gave up 3 bases and J gave up 3 bases, with 9 bases separating them. CDR3 length equals 13 residues. Looked up from germline, CDR1 is SNHLY and CDR2 is FYNNEI. The CDR3 sequence: CASSERRLYEQYF. CDR3 DNA sequence: TGTGCCAGCAGTGAGCGAAGACTCTACGAGCAGTACTTC.

The chain joins TRBV18 to TRBJ1-1; no clear D gene. The germline V gene has CDR1 KGHSH and CDR2 LQKENI. This CDR3 region has 14 residues. The germline V and J ends were trimmed by 3 bases and 5 bases, with 13 bases remaining between them. This chain's CDR3 is CASSPAALRTEAFF. The CDR3 DNA reads TGTGCCAGCTCACCCGCGGCTTTAAGGACTGAAGCTTTCTTT.

The chain joins TRBV5-1 to TRBJ2-4; D is perhaps TRBD2 (6 bases). With 0 bases removed from V and 5 bases from J, the gap between germline ends came to 15 bases. The length of the CDR3 is 16 residues. Germline CDR1 SGHRS, CDR2 YFSETQ. In DNA form, the CDR3 reads TGCGCCAGCAGCTTGGGGGGACTTCCAGAGGAAAACATTCAGTACTTC. This translates into CASSLGGLPEENIQYF.

V gene TRBV9 combines with J gene TRBJ1-5; D might be TRBD1 (5 bases). This CDR3 has 15 residues. Germline CDR1 is SGDLS and CDR2 is YYNGEE. Trimming stripped 4 bases from V and 5 bases from J, with 16 bases between. CDR3 residues: CASSPGHEGYQPQHF. CDR3 DNA sequence: TGTGCCAGCAGCCCTGGACACGAAGGGTATCAGCCCCAGCATTTT.

J is TRBJ2-2 and V is TRBV5-6; a possible D gene is TRBD2 (6 bases). This CDR3 has 15 residues. From germline, CDR1 is SGHDT and CDR2 YYEEEE. The V and J ends lost 7 bases and 1 base respectively, with 14 bases between them. CDR3 in amino acids: CASGPQGLNTGELFF. The CDR3 DNA follows: TGTGCCAGCGGCCCCCAGGGACTGAACACCGGGGAGCTGTTTTTT.

The rearrangement links TRBV18 to TRBJ1-5; the D gene is possibly TRBD1 (5 bases). The CDR3 contains 13 residues. V was shortened by 5 bases and J by 5 bases, with 10 bases between the two germline ends. CDR1 and CDR2 from the germline V gene are KGHSH and LQKENI. The CDR3 sequence: CASSGADYQPQHF. The CDR3 DNA is TGTGCCAGCTCAGGGGCGGATTATCAGCCCCAGCATTTT.

This sequence joins TRBV7-9 and TRBJ2-5; D might be TRBD1 (6 bases). CDR1 and CDR2 from the germline V gene are SEHNR and FQNEAQ (reference sequence). V lost 2 bases to trimming and J lost 1 base, with 11 bases between them. This CDR3 comprises 15 residues. CDR3 DNA sequence: TGTGCCAGCAGCTTAAGACAGGTGATCCAAGAGACCCAGTACTTC. Amino acid sequence: CASSLRQVIQETQYF.

The genes are TRBV2 and TRBJ2-1, with D possibly being TRBD2 (5 bases). Trimming removed 4 bases from V and 4 bases from J, with 5 bases in between. Germline CDR1 and CDR2: SNHLY and FYNNEI. The CDR3 consists of 12 residues. The DNA of the CDR3 is TGTGCCAGCAGTGGAGGGTACAATGAGCAGTTCTTC. Amino acid sequence: CASSGGYNEQFF. Complete variable domain (other parts from reference TRBV2 and TRBJ2-1): EPEVTQTPSHQVTQMGQEVILRCVPISNHLYFYWYRQILGQKVEFLVSFYNNEISEKSEIFDDQFSVERPDGSNFTLKIRSTKLEDSAMYFCASSGGYNEQFFGPGTRLTVL.

The V gene is TRBV19, the J gene TRBJ2-1; the match to TRBD2 covers 14 bases. The CDR3 is 21 residues long. Per the germline V gene, CDR1 is LNHDA and CDR2 is SQIVND (reference sequence). Trimming at V came to 5 bases and at J to 0 bases, leaving 15 bases not matched to a gene. CDR3 sequence: CASSPTHGTSGSFVSYNEQFF. Written as DNA, the CDR3 is TGTGCCAGTAGTCCTACTCACGGGACTAGCGGGAGTTTTGTCTCCTACAATGAGCAGTTCTTC.

V gene TRBV5-6 combines with J gene TRBJ1-1, with 7 positions matching TRBD1. Trimming removed 4 bases from V and 8 bases from J; junction bases left unmatched: 8. The germline V gene encodes CDR1 SGHDT and CDR2 YYEEEE. The length of the CDR3 is 13 residues. CDR3 nucleotide sequence: TGTGCCAGCAGCCACAGGGGAGCGGACGAAGCTTTCTTT. As protein: CASSHRGADEAFF. The full variable domain, its missing parts supplied by reference TRBV5-6 and TRBJ1-1, is DAGVTQSPTHLIKTRGQQVTLRCSPKSGHDTVSWYQQALGQGPQFIFQYYEEEERQRGNFPDRFSGHQFPNYSSELNVNALLLGDSALYLCASSHRGADEAFFGQGTRLTVV.

In its sample, this clone was seen a few times. This chain uses TRBV2 with TRBJ1-5, with 10 bases matching TRBD1. Germline V gene sequence: CDR1 SNHLY, CDR2 FYNNEI. V shed 6 bases, J shed 4 bases, and the junction held 3 bases outside the gene matches. The CDR3 length is 14 residues. The CDR3 is CASSAGQGNQPQHF. DNA of the CDR3: TGTGCCAGCAGCGCGGGACAGGGGAATCAGCCCCAGCATTTT.

The chain joins TRBV27 to TRBJ2-1; D is perhaps TRBD1 (6 bases). Trimming took 0 bases from V and 4 from J, leaving 19 bases between them. CDR1 is MNHEY and CDR2 is SMNVEV in the germline V gene (reference sequence). The CDR3 sequence is 18 residues long. The CDR3 DNA reads as TGTGCCAGCAGTTTATCCCCGGGTTTCCAGGGGCTTTACAATGAGCAGTTCTTC. It is translated as CASSLSPGFQGLYNEQFF.